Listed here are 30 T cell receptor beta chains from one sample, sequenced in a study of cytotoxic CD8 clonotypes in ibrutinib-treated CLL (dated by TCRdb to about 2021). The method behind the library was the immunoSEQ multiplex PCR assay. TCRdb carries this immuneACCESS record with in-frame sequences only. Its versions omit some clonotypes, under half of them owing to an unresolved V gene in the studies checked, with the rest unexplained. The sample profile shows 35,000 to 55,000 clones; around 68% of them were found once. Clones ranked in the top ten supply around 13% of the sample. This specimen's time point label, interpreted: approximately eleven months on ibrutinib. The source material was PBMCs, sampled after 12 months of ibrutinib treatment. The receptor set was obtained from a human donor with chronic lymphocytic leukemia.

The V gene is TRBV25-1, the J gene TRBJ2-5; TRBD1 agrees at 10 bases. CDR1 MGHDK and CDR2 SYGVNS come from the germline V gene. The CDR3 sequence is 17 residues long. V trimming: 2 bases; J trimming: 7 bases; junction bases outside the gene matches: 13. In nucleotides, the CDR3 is TGTGCCAGCAGTGAAAAATGGGGCCTCGGGACAGGGGTGACCCAGTACTTC. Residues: CASSEKWGLGTGVTQYF.

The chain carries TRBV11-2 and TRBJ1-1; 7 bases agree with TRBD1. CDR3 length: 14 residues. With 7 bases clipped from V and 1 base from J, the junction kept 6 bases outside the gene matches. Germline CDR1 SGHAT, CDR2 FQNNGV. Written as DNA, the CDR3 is TGTGCCAGCAACGCCGGGACAGAGAACACTGAAGCTTTCTTT. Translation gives CASNAGTENTEAFF.

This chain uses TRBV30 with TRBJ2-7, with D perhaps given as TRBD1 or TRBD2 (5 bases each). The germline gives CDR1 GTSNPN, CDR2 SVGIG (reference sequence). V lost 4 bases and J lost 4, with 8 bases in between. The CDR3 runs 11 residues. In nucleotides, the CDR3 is TGTGCCTGGACGGGACCTTACGAGCAGTACTTC. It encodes CAWTGPYEQYF.

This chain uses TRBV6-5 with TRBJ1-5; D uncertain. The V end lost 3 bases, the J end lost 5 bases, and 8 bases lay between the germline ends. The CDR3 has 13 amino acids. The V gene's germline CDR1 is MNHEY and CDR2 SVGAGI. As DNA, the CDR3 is TGTGCCAGCAGTTATTATAGGGATCAGCCCCAGCATTTT. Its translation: CASSYYRDQPQHF.

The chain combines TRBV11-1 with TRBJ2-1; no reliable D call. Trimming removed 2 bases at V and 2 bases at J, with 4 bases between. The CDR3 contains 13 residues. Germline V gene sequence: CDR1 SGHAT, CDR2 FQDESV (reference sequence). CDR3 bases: TGTGCCAGCAGCTTATTAGCCTACAATGAGCAGTTCTTC. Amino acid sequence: CASSLLAYNEQFF.

In DNA, the CDR3 is TGTGCCAGCAGAGACGCTTTTGGTACGCAGTATTTT. This gives the protein CASRDAFGTQYF. The chain has TRBV2 and TRBJ2-3; D is uncertain. The CDR3 totals 12 residues. The ends were cut back, 6 bases at V and 8 bases at J, with 12 bases in the middle. Germline CDR1 reads SNHLY; CDR2 reads FYNNEI.

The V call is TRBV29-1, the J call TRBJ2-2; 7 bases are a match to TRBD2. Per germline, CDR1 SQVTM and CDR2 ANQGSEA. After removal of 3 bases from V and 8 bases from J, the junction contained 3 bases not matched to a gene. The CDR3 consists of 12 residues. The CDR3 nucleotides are TGCAGCGTTGAGGAGGGAGGGGGGGAGCTGTTTTTT. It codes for CSVEEGGGELFF.

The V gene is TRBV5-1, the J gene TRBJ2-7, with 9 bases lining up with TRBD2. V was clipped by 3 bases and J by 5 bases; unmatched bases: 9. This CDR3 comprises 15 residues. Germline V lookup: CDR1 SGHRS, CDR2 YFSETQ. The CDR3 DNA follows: TGCGCCAGCAGCTCGGGACTAGCTGGAGTTCACGAGCAGTACTTC. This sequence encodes CASSSGLAGVHEQYF. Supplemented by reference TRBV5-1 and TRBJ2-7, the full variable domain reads KAGVTQTPRYLIKTRGQQVTLSCSPISGHRSVSWYQQTPGQGLQFLFEYFSETQRNKGNFPGRFSGRQFSNSRSEMNVSTLELGDSALYLCASSSGLAGVHEQYFGPGTRLTVT.

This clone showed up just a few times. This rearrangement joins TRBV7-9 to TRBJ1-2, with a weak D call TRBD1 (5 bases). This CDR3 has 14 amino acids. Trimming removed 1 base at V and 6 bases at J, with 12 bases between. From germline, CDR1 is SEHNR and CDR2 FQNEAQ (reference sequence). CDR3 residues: CASSLDGGFHGYTF. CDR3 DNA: TGTGCCAGCAGCTTAGATGGGGGGTTCCATGGCTACACCTTC. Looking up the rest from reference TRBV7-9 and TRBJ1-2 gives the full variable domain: DTGVSQNPRHKITKRGQNVTFRCDPISEHNRLYWYRQTLGQGPEFLTYFQNEAQLEKSRLLSDRFSAERPKGSFSTLEIQRTEQGDSAMYLCASSLDGGFHGYTFGSGTRLTVV.

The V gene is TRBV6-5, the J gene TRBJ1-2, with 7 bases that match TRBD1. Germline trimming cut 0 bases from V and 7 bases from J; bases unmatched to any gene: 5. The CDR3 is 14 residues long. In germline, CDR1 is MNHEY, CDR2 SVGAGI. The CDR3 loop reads CASSYSTGMAGYTF. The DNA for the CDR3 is TGTGCCAGCAGTTACTCGACAGGGATGGCTGGCTACACCTTC.

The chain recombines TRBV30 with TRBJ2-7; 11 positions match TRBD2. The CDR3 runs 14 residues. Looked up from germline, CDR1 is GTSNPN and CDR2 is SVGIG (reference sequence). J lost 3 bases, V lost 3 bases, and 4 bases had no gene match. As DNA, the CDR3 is TGTGCCTGGAGCGGGCTAGCGGGGGGCTACGAGCAGTACTTC. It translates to CAWSGLAGGYEQYF.

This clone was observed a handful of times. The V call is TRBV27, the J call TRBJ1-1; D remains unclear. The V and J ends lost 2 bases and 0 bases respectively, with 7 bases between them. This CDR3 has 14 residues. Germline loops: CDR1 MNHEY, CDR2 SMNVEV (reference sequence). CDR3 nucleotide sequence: TGTGCCAGCAGTTTAACAGCCATGAACACTGAAGCTTTCTTT. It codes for CASSLTAMNTEAFF.

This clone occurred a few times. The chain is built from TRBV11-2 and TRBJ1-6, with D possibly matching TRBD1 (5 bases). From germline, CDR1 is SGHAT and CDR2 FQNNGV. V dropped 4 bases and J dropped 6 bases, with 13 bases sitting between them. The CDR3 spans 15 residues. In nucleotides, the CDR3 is TGTGCCAGCAGCTCTCTAGGACACAGTAATTCACCCCTCCACTTT. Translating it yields CASSSLGHSNSPLHF. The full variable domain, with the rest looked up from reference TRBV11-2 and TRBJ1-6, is EAGVAQSPRYKIIEKRQSVAFWCNPISGHATLYWYQQILGQGPKLLIQFQNNGVVDDSQLPKDRFSAERLKGVDSTLKIQPAKLEDSAVYLCASSSLGHSNSPLHFGNGTRLTVT.

The DNA of the CDR3 is TGTGCCAGCAGTTACGGGGCCGGGACAGGGAACTATGGCTACACCTTC. Amino acids: CASSYGAGTGNYGYTF. The genes are TRBV6-5 and TRBJ1-2; 9 nucleotides match TRBD1. The CDR3 totals 16 residues. Germline-derived CDR1 and CDR2 are MNHEY and SVGAGI. V lost 2 bases, J lost 2 bases, and 6 bases stayed unmatched.

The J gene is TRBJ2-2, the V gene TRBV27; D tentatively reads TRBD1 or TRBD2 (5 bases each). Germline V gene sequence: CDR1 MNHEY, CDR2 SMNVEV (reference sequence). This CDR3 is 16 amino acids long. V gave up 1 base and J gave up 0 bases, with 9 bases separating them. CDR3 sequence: CASSLLGTANTGELFF. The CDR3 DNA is TGTGCCAGCAGTTTATTAGGGACGGCGAACACCGGGGAGCTGTTTTTT.

Here the CDR3 DNA reads TGCGCCAGCAGCTCAAAACTAGCGGGGGGGTATGAGCAGTTCTTC. This codes for CASSSKLAGGYEQFF. The gene calls are TRBV5-1 and TRBJ2-1; 13 bases line up with TRBD2. The CDR3 has 15 residues. Germline V gene data show CDR1 as SGHRS and CDR2 as YFSETQ. Unmatched junction bases numbered 5, after V lost 3 bases and J lost 8 bases.

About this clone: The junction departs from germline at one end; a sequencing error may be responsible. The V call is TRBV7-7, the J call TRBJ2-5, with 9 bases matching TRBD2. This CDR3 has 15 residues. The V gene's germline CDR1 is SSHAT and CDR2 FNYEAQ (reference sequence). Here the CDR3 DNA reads TGTGCTAGCAGCCCAGTAGCGGGGGCGCAAGAGACCCAGTACTTC. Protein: CASSPVAGAQETQYF.

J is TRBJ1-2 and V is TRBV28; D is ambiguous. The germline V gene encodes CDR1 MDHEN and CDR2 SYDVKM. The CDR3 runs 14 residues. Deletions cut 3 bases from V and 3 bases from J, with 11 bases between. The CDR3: CASSFSSTHYGYTF. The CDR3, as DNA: TGTGCCAGCAGTTTTAGTTCAACCCACTATGGCTACACCTTC.

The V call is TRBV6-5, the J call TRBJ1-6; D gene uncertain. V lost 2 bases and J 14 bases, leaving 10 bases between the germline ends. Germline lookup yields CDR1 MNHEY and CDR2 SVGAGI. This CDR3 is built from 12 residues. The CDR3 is CASSYGDTALHF. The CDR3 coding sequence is TGTGCCAGCAGTTACGGAGACACGGCCCTCCACTTT.

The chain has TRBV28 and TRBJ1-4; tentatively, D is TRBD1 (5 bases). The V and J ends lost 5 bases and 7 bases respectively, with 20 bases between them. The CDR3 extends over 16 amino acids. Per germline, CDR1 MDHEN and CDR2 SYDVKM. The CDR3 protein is CASSAPLTATVEKLFF. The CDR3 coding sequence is TGTGCCAGCAGTGCACCCCTGACAGCGACGGTTGAAAAACTGTTTTTT.

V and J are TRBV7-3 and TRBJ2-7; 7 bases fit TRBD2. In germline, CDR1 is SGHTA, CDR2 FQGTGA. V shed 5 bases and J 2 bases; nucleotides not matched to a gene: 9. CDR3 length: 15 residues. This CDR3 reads CASSGQAGPAYEQYF. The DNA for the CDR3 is TGTGCCAGCAGCGGGCAAGCGGGGCCCGCCTACGAGCAGTACTTC.

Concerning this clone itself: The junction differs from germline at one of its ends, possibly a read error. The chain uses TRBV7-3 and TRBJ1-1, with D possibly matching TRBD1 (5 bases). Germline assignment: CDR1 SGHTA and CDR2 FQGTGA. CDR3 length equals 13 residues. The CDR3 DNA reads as TGTGCCAGCAGATTAATAGGGGCCACTGAAGCTTTCTTT. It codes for CASRLIGATEAFF.

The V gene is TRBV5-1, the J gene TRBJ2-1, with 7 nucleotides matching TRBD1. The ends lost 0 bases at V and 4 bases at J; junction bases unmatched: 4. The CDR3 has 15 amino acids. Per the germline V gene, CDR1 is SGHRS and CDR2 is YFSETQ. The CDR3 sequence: CASSLEGTAYNEQFF. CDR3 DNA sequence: TGCGCCAGCAGCTTGGAAGGGACAGCTTACAATGAGCAGTTCTTC.

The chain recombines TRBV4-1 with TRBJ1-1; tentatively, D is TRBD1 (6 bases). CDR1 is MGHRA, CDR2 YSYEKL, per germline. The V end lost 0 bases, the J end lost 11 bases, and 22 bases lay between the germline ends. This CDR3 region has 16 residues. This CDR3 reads CASSQDRVGVGHPAFF. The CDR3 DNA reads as TGCGCCAGCAGCCAAGATCGAGTTGGAGTGGGACATCCGGCTTTCTTT.

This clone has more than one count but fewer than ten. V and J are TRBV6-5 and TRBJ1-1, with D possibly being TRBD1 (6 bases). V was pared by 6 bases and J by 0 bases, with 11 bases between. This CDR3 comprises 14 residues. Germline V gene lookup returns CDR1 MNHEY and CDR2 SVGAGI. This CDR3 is CASRKTGMNTEAFF. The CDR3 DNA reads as TGTGCCAGCAGGAAGACAGGTATGAACACTGAAGCTTTCTTT.

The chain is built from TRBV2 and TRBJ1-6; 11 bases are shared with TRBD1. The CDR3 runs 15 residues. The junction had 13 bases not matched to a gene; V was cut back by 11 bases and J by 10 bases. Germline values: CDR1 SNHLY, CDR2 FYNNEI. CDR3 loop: CAGGRDRGFESPLHF. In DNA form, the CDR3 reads TGTGCCGGGGGCCGGGACAGGGGGTTTGAGTCACCCCTCCACTTT.

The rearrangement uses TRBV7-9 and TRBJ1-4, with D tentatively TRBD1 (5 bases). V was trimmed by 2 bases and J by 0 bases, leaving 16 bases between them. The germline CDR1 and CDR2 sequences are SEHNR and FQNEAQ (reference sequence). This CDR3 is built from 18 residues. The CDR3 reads CASSLSMGVRSTNEKLFF. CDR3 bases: TGTGCCAGCAGCTTAAGTATGGGGGTTCGCTCAACTAATGAAAAACTGTTTTTT.

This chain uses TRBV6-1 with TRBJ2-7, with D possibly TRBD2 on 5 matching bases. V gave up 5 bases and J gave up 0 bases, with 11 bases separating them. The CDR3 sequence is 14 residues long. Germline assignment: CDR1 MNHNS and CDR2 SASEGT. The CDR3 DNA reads TGTGCCAGCAGTATTACCGGGATCTCCTACGAGCAGTACTTC. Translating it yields CASSITGISYEQYF.

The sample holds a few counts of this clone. CDR3 in amino acids: CASSLQTTNTGELFF. CDR3 in DNA: TGTGCCAGCAGCTTACAGACAACGAACACCGGGGAGCTGTTTTTT. The chain employs TRBV7-3 and TRBJ2-2; no definite D call. CDR1 and CDR2 from the germline V gene are SGHTA and FQGTGA. V was shortened by 2 bases and J by 0 bases, with 7 bases between the two germline ends. The CDR3 is 15 residues long.

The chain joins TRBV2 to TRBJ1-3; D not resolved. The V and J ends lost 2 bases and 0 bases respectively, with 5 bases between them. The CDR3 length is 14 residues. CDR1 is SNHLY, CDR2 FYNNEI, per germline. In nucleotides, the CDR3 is TGTGCCAGCAGTGAATCGGTCTCTGGAAACACCATATATTTT. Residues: CASSESVSGNTIYF.